This T cell receptor (beta chain) came from a study of T cells in Graves' hyperthyroidism and ophthalmopathy. The investigators amplified TCR beta CDR3 regions from RNA transcripts. RT-PCR in the first round (using the HTBI primer set) targeted the TCR CDR3. TCRdb called the multiplex PCR reads again in MiXCR, with one record for every CDR3 protein. The sample yields over 250,000 distinct CDR3 sequences, roughly an eighth seen once. This clonotype was counted many times. In the ophthalmopathy cohort, Clinical Activity Score was at least 3, NOSPECS grade at least 4, and duration under 3 months. The CDR3 contains 15 residues. V was cut by 3 bases and J by 5 bases, with 13 bases left in between. The germline gives CDR1 LGHNT, CDR2 FRNRAP.

Material for sequencing was blood. The chain joins TRBV12-5 to TRBJ2-2; possibly TRBD2 for D (5 bases). This TCR came from a woman aged 40 to 49 with Graves' ophthalmopathy. CDR3 sequence: CASGLVAGQTGELFF. The CDR3, as DNA: TGTGCTAGTGGTTTAGTGGCGGGCCAAACCGGGGAGCTGTTTTTT.